This T cell receptor (beta chain) was profiled in a study of T-cell reconstitution after alpha-beta-depleted transplantation in children. The trim removed 7 bases at V and 11 bases at J, leaving 7 bases unmatched. This CDR3 contains 13 residues. CDR1 and CDR2 from the germline V gene are SNHLY and FYNNEI. TCRbeta library preparation incorporated unique molecular identifiers. MiXCR, run by TCRdb on the PCR reads, gives a single entry per CDR3 protein. This sample has roughly 340,000 distinct CDR3 sequences, with around 15% found just once. General study results and limits: The study reportedly traced alpha-beta T cells about two months after transplant to several hundred expanded graft clones.

As for this clonotype: What it binds is unknown.

V and J are TRBV2 and TRBJ2-1; 11 nucleotides line up with TRBD2. The specimen comprised PBMCs, mostly from graft donor cells, sampled 360 days after TCRalphabeta/CD19-depleted stem cell transplant. This sequence originates from a male patient under 10 years old who had a stem cell transplant for acute lymphoblastic leukemia, so the T cells may come from the graft donor. In nucleotides, the CDR3 is TGTGCCAGCACCCGGACTAGCGGGCTTAAGCAGTTCTTC. This gives the protein CASTRTSGLKQFF.